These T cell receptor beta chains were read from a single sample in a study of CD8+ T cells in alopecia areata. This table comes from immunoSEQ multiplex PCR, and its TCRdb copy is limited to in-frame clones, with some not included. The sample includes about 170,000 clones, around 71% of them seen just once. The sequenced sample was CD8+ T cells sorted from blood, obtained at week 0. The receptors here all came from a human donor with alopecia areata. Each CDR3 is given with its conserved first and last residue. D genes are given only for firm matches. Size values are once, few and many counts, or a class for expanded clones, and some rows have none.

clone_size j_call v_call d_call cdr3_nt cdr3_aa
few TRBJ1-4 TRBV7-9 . TGTGCCAGCAGCTTAGCGCGGACAGCGCGGTCCGAAAAACTGTTTTTT CASSLARTARSEKLFF
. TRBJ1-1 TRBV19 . TGTGCCAGTAGTATTAGGGAAGGCTTGAACACTGAAGCTTTCTTT CASSIREGLNTEAFF
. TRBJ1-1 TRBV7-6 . TGTGCCAGCAGCCTCCCCTCGGAGGTAGACATGAACACTGAAGCTTTCTTT CASSLPSEVDMNTEAFF
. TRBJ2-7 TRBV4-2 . TGTGCCAGCAGCCAAGGTACGGGGTACAACTACGAGCAGTACTTC CASSQGTGYNYEQYF
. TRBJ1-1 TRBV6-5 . TGTGCCAGCATGACAGGCGGAAACACTGAAGCTTTCTTT CASMTGGNTEAFF
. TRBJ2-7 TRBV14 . TGTGCCAGCAGCCAAGACCCCGGGATATACGAGCAGTACTTC CASSQDPGIYEQYF
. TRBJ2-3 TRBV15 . TGTGCCACCAGCAGAGATCTAACAGATACGCAGTATTTT CATSRDLTDTQYF
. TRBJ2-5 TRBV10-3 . TGTGCCATCAGTGACCAGGGGTTGGCGGAGACCCAGTACTTC CAISDQGLAETQYF
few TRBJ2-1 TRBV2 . TGTGCCACCGGAGGACTCGCCTGGTTCTTC CATGGLAWFF
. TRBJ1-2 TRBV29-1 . TGCAGCGTTGAGGGGGACTATGGCTACACCTTC CSVEGDYGYTF
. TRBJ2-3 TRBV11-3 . TGTGCCAGCAGGGGGGCGTTAGATACGCAGTATTTT CASRGALDTQYF
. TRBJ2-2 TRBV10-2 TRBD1 TGCGCCAGCAGTGAGTCAGTCGGAGACAGGGGTCCCACCGGGGAGCTGTTTTTT CASSESVGDRGPTGELFF
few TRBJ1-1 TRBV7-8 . TGTGCCAGCAGCTTATACAAGCCCAGATCGAACACTGAAGCTTTCTTT CASSLYKPRSNTEAFF
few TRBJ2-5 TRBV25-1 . TGTGCCAGCAGCGACGTTGAGTTCCAAGAGACCCAGTACTTC CASSDVEFQETQYF